This T cell receptor (beta chain) is drawn from a study of T cells in localized non-small cell lung cancer. Libraries were prepared by immunoSEQ multiplex PCR; TCRdb keeps only in-frame clonotypes and omits some of them. Of around 2,200 clones in the sample, roughly 30% were seen once. Study outcomes and limitations: Among the top 100 tumor clones, a median approximately 55 appeared in adjacent lung. Clonality of T cells reached its maximum in uninvolved adjacent lung, surpassing tumor. Higher T cell density in the blood was associated with longer overall survival, whereas higher adjacent-lung clonality associated with shorter survival.

This CDR3 is built from 16 residues. Germline V gives CDR1 MDHEN, CDR2 SYDVKM. The V end was cut by 2 bases, the J end by 4 bases, with 18 bases between. Lung adjacent to the tumor, free of atypia, was sampled at least 2 cm from its margin. In its sample, this clone was seen a few times. Its antigen is not identified. The sequence was collected from a female donor of 60 years or more with stage I squamous cell lung carcinoma. The chain carries TRBV28 and TRBJ2-7; no definite D call. This sample comprised normal lung tissue next to the tumor, obtained before any cancer treatment. CDR3 amino acids: CASSLRWGSNGYEQYF. For the CDR3, the DNA is TGTGCCAGCAGTTTAAGATGGGGTTCGAACGGTTACGAGCAGTACTTC. The variable domain in full, with the rest retrieved from reference TRBV28 and TRBJ2-7, is DVKVTQSSRYLVKRTGEKVFLECVQDMDHENMFWYRQDPGLGLRLIYFSYDVKMKEKGDIPEGYSVSREKKERFSLILESASTNQTSMYLCASSLRWGSNGYEQYFGPGTRLTVT.